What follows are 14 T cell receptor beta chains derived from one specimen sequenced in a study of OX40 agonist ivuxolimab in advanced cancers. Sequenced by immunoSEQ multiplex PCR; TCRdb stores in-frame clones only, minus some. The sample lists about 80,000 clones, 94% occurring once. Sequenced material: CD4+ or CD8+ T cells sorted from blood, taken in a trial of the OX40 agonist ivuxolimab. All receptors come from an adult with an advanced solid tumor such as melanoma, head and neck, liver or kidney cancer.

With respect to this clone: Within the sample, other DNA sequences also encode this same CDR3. The DNA of the CDR3 is TGTGCCAGCAGCCGTGGGACTAGCGGGAGTAATGAGCAGTTCTTC. It codes for CASSRGTSGSNEQFF. The chain has TRBV27 and TRBJ2-1; 14 nucleotides match TRBD2. The CDR3 length is 15 residues. The J segment lost 7 bases and the V segment lost 6 bases, leaving 5 bases of the junction unmatched. The germline V gene has CDR1 MNHEY and CDR2 SMNVEV (reference sequence).

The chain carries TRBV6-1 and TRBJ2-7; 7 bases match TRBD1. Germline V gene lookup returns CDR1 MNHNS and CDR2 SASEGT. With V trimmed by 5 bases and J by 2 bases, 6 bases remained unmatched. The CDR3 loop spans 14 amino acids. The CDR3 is CASSPRDSTYEQYF. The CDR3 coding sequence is TGTGCCAGCAGTCCCCGGGACAGTACCTACGAGCAGTACTTC.

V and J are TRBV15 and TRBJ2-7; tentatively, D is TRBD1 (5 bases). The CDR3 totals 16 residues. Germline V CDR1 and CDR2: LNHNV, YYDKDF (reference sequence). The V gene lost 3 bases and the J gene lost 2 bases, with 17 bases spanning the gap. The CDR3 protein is CATSSIFASGTYEQYF. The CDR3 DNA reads TGTGCCACCAGCAGTATCTTCGCGTCAGGGACCTACGAGCAGTACTTC.

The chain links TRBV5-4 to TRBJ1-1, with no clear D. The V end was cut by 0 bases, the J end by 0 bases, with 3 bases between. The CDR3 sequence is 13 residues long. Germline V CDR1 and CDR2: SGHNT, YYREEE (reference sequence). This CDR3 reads CASSLVVNTEAFF. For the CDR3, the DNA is TGTGCCAGCAGCTTGGTAGTGAACACTGAAGCTTTCTTT.

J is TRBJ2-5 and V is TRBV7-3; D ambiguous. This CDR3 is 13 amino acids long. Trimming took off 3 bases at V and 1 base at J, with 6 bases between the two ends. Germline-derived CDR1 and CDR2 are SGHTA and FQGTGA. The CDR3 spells CASSLWGQETQYF. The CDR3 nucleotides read TGTGCCAGCAGCTTGTGGGGCCAAGAGACCCAGTACTTC.

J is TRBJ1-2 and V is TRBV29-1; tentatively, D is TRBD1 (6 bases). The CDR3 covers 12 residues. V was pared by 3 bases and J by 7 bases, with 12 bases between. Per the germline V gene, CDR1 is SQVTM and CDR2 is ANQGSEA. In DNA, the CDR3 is TGCAGCGTTGAGACAGGCCGGGGTGGCTACACCTTC. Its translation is CSVETGRGGYTF.

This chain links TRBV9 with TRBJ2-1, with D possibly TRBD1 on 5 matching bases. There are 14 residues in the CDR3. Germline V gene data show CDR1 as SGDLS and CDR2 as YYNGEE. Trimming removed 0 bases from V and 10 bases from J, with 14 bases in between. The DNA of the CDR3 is TGTGCCAGCAGCGTAGGAGCAGGGATAAGCGAGCAGTTCTTC. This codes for CASSVGAGISEQFF.

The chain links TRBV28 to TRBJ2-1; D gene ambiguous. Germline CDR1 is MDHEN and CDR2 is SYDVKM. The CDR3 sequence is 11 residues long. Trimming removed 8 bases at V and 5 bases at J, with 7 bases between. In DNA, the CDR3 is TGTGCCAGCCGCCATGACAATGAGCAGTTCTTC. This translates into CASRHDNEQFF.

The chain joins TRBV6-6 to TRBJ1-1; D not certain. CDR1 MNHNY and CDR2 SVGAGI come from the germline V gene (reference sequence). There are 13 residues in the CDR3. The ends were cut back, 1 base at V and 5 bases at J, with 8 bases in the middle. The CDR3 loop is CASSYLSNTEAFF. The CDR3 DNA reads TGTGCCAGCAGTTACTTATCCAATACTGAAGCTTTCTTT.

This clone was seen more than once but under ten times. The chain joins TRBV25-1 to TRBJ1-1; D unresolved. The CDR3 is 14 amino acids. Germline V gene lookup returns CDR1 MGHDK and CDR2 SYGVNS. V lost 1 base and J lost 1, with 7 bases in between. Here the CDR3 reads CASSEFPPNTEAFF. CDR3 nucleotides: TGTGCCAGCAGTGAATTCCCGCCGAACACTGAAGCTTTCTTT.

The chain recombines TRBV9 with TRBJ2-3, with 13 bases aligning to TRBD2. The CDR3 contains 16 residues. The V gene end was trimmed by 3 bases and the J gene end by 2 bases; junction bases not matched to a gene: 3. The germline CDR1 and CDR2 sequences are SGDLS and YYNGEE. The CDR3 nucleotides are TGTGCCAGCAGCGCAGGGACTAGCGGGACCACAGATACGCAGTATTTT. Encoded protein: CASSAGTSGTTDTQYF.

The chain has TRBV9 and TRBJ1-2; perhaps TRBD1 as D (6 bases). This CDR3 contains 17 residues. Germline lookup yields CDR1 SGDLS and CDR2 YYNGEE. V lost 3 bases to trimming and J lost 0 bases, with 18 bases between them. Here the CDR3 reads CASSAGDSQGANYGYTF. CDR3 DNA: TGTGCCAGCAGCGCAGGGGACTCCCAAGGAGCTAACTATGGCTACACCTTC.

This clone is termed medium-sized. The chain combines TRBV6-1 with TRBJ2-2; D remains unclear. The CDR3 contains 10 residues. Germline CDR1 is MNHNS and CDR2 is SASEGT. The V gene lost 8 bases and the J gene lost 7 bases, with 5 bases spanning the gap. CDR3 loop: CASGDGELFF. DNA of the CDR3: TGTGCCAGCGGGGACGGGGAGCTGTTTTTT.

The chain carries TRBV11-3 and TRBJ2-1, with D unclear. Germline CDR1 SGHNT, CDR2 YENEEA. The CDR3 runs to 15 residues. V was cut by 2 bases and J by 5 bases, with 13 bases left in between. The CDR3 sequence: CASSLYSASHNEQFF. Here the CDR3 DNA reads TGTGCCAGCAGCTTATACAGCGCGTCACACAATGAGCAGTTCTTC.